This TCR beta chain was identified in a study of blood T cell repertoires in COVID-19. At the level of the study: The United States, Italy and Spain provided the acute and convalescent COVID-19 samples. The cDNA or gDNA used as material had been derived from T cells, B-cell-depleted T cells, or PBMCs.

With 3 bases removed from V and 4 bases from J, the gap between germline ends came to 13 bases. Germline V gives CDR1 KGHSH, CDR2 LQKENI. The CDR3 runs to 15 residues. Sequenced by immunoSEQ multiplex PCR; TCRdb stores in-frame clones only, minus some. The sample carries tens of thousands of clones, about 85% recorded once. The chain uses TRBV18 and TRBJ1-5; D is perhaps TRBD1 (5 bases). The source of this sequence is a male donor with acute or convalescent COVID-19. Sequencing was performed on peripheral blood. Here the CDR3 reads CASSPGRVLNQPQHF. In DNA, the CDR3 is TGTGCCAGCTCACCGGGCAGGGTACTTAATCAGCCCCAGCATTTT.